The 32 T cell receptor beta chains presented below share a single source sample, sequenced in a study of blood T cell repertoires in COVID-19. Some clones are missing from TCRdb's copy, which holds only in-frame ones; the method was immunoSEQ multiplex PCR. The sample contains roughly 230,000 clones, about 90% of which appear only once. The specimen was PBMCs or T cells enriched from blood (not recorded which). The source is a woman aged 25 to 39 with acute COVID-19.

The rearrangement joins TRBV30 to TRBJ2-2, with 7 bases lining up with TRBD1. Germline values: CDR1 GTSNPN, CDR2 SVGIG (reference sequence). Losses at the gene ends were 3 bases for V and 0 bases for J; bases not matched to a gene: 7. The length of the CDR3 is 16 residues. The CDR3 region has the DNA TGTGCCTGGAGAGTCAACAGGGGCGCGAACACCGGGGAGCTGTTTTTT. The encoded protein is CAWRVNRGANTGELFF. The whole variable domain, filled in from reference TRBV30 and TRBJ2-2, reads SQTIHQWPATLVQPVGSPLSLECTVEGTSNPNLYWYRQAAGRGLQLLFYSVGIGQISSEVPQNLSASRPQDRQFILSSKKLLLSDSGFYLCAWRVNRGANTGELFFGEGSRLTVL.

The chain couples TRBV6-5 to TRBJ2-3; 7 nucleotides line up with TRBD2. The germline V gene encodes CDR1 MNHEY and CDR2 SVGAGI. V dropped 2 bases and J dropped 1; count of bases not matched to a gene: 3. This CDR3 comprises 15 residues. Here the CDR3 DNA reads TGTGCCAGCAGTTACGAGAGCGGGGGCACAGATACGCAGTATTTT. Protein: CASSYESGGTDTQYF.

CDR3 sequence (DNA): TGCAGCGTTGATCCGGGGGATGGCTACACCTTC. It codes for CSVDPGDGYTF. The rearrangement uses TRBV29-1 and TRBJ1-2; D perhaps matches TRBD1 (5 bases). Germline V lookup: CDR1 SQVTM, CDR2 ANQGSEA. The CDR3 sequence is 11 residues long. Trimming pared 3 bases from V and 6 bases from J, leaving 8 bases between.

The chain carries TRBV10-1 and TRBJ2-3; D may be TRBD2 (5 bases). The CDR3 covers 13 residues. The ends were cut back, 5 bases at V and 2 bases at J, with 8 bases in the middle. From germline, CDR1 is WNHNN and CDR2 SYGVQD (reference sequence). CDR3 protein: CASSSGSTDTQYF. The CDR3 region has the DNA TGCGCCAGCAGTAGCGGATCCACAGATACGCAGTATTTT.

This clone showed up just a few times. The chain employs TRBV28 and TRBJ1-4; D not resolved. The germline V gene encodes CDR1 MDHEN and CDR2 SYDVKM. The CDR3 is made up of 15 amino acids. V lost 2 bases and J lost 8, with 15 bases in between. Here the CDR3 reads CASSLSQGPGEKLFF. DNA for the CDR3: TGTGCCAGCAGTTTAAGTCAAGGGCCGGGGGAAAAACTGTTTTTT.

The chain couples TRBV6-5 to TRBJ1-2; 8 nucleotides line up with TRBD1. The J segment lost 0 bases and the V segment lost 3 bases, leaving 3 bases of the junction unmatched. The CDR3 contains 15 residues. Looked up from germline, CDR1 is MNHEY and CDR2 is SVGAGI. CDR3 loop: CASSYRTGPNYGYTF. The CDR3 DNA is TGTGCCAGCAGTTATCGGACAGGGCCTAACTATGGCTACACCTTC.

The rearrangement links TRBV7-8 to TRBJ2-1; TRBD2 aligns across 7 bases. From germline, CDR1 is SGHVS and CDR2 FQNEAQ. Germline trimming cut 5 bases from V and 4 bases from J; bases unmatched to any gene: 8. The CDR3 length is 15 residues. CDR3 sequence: CASSPIGGSYNEQFF. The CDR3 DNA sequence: TGTGCCAGCAGCCCCATCGGGGGGTCGTACAATGAGCAGTTCTTC.

The CDR3 nucleotides are TGTGCCAGCAGGCCCACTAGCGGGGGGCCATGGAATGAGCAGTTCTTC. Translated, it gives CASRPTSGGPWNEQFF. The chain is built from TRBV28 and TRBJ2-1; 12 bases map to TRBD2. J was trimmed by 7 bases and V by 6 bases; bases with no gene match: 10. Germline values: CDR1 MDHEN, CDR2 SYDVKM. This CDR3 is built from 16 residues.

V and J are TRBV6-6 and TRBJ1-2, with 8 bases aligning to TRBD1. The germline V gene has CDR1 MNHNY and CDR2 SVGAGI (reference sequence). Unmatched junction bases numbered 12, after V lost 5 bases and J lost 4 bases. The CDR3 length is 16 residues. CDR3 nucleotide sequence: TGTGCCAGCAGTACGCAGTGGACAGGGATACCCTATGGCTACACCTTC. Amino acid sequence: CASSTQWTGIPYGYTF.

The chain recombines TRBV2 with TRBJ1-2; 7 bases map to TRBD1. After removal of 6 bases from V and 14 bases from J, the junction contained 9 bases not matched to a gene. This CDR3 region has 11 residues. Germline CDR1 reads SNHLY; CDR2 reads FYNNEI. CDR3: CASRTGWADTF. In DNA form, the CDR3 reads TGTGCCAGCAGGACAGGGTGGGCAGATACCTTC.

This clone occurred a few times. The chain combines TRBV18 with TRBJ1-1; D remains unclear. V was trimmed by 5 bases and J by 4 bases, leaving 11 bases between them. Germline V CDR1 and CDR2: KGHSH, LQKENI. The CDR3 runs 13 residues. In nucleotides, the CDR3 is TGTGCCAGCTCAGTGAGGGAGGGCACTGAAGCTTTCTTT. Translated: CASSVREGTEAFF.

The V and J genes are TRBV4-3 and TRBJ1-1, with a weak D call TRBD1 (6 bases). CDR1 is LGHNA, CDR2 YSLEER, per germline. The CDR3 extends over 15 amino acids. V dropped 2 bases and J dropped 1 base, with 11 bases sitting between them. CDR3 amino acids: CASSQRGQPNTEAFF. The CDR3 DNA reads TGCGCCAGCAGCCAAAGAGGACAGCCGAACACTGAAGCTTTCTTT.

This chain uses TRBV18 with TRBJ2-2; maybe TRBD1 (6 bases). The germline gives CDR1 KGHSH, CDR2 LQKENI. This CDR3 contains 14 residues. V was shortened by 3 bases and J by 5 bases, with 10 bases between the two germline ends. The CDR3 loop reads CASSPSGDTGELFF. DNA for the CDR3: TGTGCCAGCTCACCGTCAGGGGATACCGGGGAGCTGTTTTTT.

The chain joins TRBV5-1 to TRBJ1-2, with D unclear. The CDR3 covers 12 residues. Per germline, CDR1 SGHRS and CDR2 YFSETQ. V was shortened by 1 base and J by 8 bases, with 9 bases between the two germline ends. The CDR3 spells CASSLTEAGYTF. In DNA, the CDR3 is TGCGCCAGCAGCTTGACGGAGGCGGGCTACACCTTC.

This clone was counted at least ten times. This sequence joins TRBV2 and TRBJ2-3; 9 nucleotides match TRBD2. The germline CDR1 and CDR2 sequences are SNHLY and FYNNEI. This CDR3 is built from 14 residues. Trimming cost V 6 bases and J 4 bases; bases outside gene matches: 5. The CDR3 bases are TGTGCCAGCAGCGAGCGGGGGGTGGCAGATACGCAGTATTTT. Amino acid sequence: CASSERGVADTQYF.

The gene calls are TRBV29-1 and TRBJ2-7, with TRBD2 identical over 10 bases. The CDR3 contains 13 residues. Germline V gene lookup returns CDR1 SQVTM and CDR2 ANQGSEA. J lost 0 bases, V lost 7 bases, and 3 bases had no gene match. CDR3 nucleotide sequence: TGCAGCGCTACTAGCGGGGTCTCCTACGAGCAGTACTTC. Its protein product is CSATSGVSYEQYF.

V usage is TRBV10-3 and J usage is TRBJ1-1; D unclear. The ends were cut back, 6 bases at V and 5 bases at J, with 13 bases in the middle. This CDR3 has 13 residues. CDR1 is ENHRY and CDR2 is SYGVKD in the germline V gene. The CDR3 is CAIRVTGDTEAFF. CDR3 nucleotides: TGTGCCATCAGAGTTACCGGAGATACTGAAGCTTTCTTT.

CDR3 sequence reads: CASSLSAGVEAFF. In DNA, the CDR3 is TGTGCCAGTAGTTTATCGGCAGGGGTGGAAGCTTTCTTT. The V gene is TRBV19, the J gene TRBJ1-1; D is perhaps TRBD1 (6 bases). Germline CDR1 LNHDA, CDR2 SQIVND (reference sequence). The CDR3 is 13 amino acids. Trimming removed 5 bases from V and 8 bases from J, with 15 bases in between.

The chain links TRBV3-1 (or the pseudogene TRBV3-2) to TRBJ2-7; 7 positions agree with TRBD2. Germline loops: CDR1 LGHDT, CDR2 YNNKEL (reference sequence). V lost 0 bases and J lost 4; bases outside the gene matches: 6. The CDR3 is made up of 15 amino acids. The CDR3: CASSQDGAGVYEQYF. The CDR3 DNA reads TGTGCCAGCAGCCAAGACGGCGCGGGGGTATACGAGCAGTACTTC.

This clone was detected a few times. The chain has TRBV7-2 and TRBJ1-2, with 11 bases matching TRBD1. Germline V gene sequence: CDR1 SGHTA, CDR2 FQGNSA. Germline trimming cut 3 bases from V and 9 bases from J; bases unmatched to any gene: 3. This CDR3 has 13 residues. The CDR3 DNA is TGTGCCAGCAGCTTGGGGACAGGGGGTCGCTACACCTTC. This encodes CASSLGTGGRYTF.

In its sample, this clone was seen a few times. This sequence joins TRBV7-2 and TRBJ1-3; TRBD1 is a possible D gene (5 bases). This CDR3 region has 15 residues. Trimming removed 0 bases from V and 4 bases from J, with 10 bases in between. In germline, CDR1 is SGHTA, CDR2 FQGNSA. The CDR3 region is CASSLAGTVGNTIYF. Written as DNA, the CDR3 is TGTGCCAGCAGCTTAGCCGGGACTGTAGGAAACACCATATATTTT.

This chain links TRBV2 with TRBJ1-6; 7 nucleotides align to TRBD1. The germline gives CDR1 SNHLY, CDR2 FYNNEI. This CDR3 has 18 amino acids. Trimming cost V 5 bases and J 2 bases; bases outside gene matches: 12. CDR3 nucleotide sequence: TGTGCCAGCAGTATACCACGGGACAGACAAACCTATAATTCACCCCTCCACTTT. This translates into CASSIPRDRQTYNSPLHF.

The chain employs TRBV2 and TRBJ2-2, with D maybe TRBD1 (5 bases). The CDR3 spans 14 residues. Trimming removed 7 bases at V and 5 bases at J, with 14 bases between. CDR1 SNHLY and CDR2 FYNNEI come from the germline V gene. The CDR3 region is CASTPGYTTGELFF. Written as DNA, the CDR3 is TGTGCCAGCACCCCAGGGTACACGACCGGGGAGCTGTTTTTT.

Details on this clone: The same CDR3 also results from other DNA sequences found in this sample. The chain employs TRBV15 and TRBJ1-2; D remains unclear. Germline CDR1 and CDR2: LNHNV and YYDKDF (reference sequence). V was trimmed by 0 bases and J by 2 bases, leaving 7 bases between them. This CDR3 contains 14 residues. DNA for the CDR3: TGTGCCACCAGCAGAGATAGAGCAAACTATGGCTACACCTTC. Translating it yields CATSRDRANYGYTF.

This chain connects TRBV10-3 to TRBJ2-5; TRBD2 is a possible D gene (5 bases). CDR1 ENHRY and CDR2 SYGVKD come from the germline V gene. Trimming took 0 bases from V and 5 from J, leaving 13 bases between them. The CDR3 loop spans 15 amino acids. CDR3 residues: CAISESRLARETQYF. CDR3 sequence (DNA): TGTGCCATCAGTGAGTCTCGGCTAGCTCGGGAGACCCAGTACTTC.

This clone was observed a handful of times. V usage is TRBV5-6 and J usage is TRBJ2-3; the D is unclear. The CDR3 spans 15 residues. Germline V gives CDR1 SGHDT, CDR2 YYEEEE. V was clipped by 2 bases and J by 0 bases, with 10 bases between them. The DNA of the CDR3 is TGTGCCAGCAGCTTAGGTGGGCGCAGCACAGATACGCAGTATTTT. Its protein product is CASSLGGRSTDTQYF.

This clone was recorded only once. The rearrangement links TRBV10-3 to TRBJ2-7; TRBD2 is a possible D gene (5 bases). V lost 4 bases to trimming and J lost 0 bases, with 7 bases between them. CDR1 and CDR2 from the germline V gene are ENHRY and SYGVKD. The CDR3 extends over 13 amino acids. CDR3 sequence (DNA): TGTGCCATCAGTGGAGGGAGCTCCTACGAGCAGTACTTC. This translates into CAISGGSSYEQYF.

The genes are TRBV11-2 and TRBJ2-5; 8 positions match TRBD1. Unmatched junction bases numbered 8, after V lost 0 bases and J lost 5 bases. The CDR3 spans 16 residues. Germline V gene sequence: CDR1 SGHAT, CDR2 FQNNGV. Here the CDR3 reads CASSLDLGTGSETQYF. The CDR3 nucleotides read TGTGCCAGCAGCTTAGATCTCGGGACAGGATCCGAGACCCAGTACTTC.

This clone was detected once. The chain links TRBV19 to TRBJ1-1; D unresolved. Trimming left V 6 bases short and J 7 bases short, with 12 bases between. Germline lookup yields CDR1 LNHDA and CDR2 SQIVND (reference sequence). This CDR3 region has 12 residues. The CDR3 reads CASRPPAGEAFF. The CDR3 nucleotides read TGTGCCAGTAGGCCGCCCGCGGGTGAAGCTTTCTTT.

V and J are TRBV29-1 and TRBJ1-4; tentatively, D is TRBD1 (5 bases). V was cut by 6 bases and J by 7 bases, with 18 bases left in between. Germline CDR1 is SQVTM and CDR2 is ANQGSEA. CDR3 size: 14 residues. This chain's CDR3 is CSVVARTGSEKLFF. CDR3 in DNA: TGCAGCGTGGTAGCCCGAACAGGTTCTGAAAAACTGTTTTTT.

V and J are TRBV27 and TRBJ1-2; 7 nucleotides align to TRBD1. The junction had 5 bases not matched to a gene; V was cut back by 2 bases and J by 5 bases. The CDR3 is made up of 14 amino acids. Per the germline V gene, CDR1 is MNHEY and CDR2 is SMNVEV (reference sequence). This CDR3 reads CASSLEARGYGYTF. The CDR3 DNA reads TGTGCCAGCAGTTTAGAGGCCAGGGGGTATGGCTACACCTTC.

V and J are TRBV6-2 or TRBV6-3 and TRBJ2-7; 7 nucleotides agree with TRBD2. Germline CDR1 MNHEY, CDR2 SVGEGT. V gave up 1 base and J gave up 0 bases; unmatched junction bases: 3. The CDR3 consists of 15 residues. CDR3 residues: CASSYYPSGSYEQYF. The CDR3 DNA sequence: TGTGCCAGCAGTTACTATCCTAGCGGCTCCTACGAGCAGTACTTC.